This T cell receptor (beta chain) stems from a study of T cells after yellow fever vaccination. CDR3 length: 13 amino acids. V was cut by 10 bases and J by 6 bases, with 19 bases left in between. Per germline, CDR1 SGHTA and CDR2 FQGNSA. TCRdb independently ran MiXCR on the 5' RACE reads; one entry per CDR3 protein. The sample consists of around 250,000 distinct CDR3 sequences, about 7% of them appearing once. This chain links TRBV7-2 with TRBJ2-7; D may correspond to TRBD1 or TRBD2 (5 bases each). The sample consisted of CD4+ T cells sorted from PBMCs, taken 15 days after the yellow fever booster vaccination. This sequence originates from a man in his thirties or forties who received the YFV17D yellow fever vaccine. DNA of the CDR3: TGTGCCACTGGGGCAGGGACCCTTCGCGAGCAGTACTTC. Translated: CATGAGTLREQYF.